This T cell receptor beta chain was identified in a study of T cells in Graves' hyperthyroidism and ophthalmopathy. Whole-study results and caveats: Most expanded thyroid clonotypes above 0.001 recurred in blood.

The CDR3 regions of TCR beta were amplified from RNA transcripts. The TCR CDR3 was amplified in a first-round RT-PCR using the HTBI primer set. TCRdb redid the calling of the multiplex PCR reads with MiXCR, one entry per CDR3 protein. The data show around 360,000 distinct CDR3 sequences, approximately 16% seen once. This clonotype has a handful of counts. What it binds is not known. The germline CDR1 and CDR2 sequences are SGHVS and FQNEAQ. Germline trimming cut 3 bases from V and 8 bases from J; bases unmatched to any gene: 1. This CDR3 comprises 14 residues. This clonotype was sampled from an older woman with Graves' ophthalmopathy. The chain joins TRBV7-8 to TRBJ1-6; 10 nucleotides line up with TRBD1. Sequencing input: blood. The CDR3 spells CASSLGTGDSPLHF. CDR3 DNA: TGTGCCAGCAGCTTGGGGACAGGGGATTCACCCCTCCACTTT.